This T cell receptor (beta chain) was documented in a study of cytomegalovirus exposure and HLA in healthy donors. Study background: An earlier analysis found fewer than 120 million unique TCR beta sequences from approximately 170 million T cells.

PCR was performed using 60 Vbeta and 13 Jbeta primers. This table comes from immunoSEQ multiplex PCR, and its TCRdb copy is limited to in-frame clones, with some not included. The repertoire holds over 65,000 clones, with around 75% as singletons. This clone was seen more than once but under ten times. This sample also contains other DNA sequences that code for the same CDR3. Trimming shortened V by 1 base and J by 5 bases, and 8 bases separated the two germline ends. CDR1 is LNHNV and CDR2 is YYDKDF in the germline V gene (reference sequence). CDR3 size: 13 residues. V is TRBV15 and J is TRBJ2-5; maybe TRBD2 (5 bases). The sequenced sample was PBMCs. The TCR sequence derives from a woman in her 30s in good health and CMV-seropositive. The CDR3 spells CATSRVGGETQYF. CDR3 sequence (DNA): TGTGCCACCAGCAGAGTGGGCGGGGAGACCCAGTACTTC.